This T cell receptor (beta chain) stems from a study of cytomegalovirus exposure and HLA in healthy donors. Overall study findings and caveats: Reports showed the classifier diagnosing cytomegalovirus status with high specificity and sensitivity.

The PCR made use of 60 Vbeta and 13 Jbeta primers. Assay used: immunoSEQ multiplex PCR; TCRdb lists only in-frame clones, some missing. The table lists some 150,000 clones, about four fifths of them singletons. V was trimmed by 3 bases and J by 4 bases, leaving 19 bases between them. Germline CDR1 MNHEY, CDR2 SMNVEV (reference sequence). This CDR3 is built from 16 residues. To note about this clone: Its cognate antigen is unknown.

The clonotype was recovered from a woman in her forties or fifties in good health and CMV-seronegative. This sequence joins TRBV27 and TRBJ2-7, with D possibly TRBD1 on 7 matching bases. The sequencing sample was made of PBMCs. The CDR3 DNA follows: TGTGCCAGCAGTTTGAGCAGGGGGGTGGGACCGTACGAGCAGTACTTC. The encoded protein is CASSLSRGVGPYEQYF.